This note documents a single T cell receptor (beta chain) sequence. The target antigen is unknown. This specimen comes from a study of cytotoxic CD8 clonotypes in ibrutinib-treated CLL. Overall study context: Among the patients, more than ten presented as relapsed/refractory and roughly 14 as treatment-naive; around 17 showed unmutated IGHV.

Investigators sought sequencing depths of between 1 in 200,000 and 1 in 1 million T cells. TCRdb's copy holds only in-frame clones and misses some; the assay was immunoSEQ multiplex PCR. The table lists 95,000 to 100,000 clones, approximately 78% of them singletons. J lost 3 bases, V lost 6 bases, and 5 bases had no gene match. This CDR3 contains 13 residues. Germline CDR1 reads SQVTM; CDR2 reads ANQGSEA. Findings and limits, study-wide: Higher circulating CD8+ T-cell counts strongly accompanied higher baseline clonality, above age-matched healthy donors. Among the clonotypes, public ones were uncommon and contracted or held stable on treatment.

The sequencing used PBMCs, collected after 12 months of ibrutinib treatment. The sequence came from a human donor with chronic lymphocytic leukemia. V is TRBV29-1 and J is TRBJ1-5; 7 bases agree with TRBD1. The CDR3 sequence: CSVSDRVNQPQHF. As DNA, the CDR3 is TGCAGCGTGAGTGACAGGGTCAATCAGCCCCAGCATTTT.